This is a list of T cell receptor beta chains from one sample in a study of neurological immune-mediated disorders. One entry per CDR3 protein, called by TCRdb with MiXCR from the 5' RACE reads. The top ten clones hold about 2.7% of a sample with under 80,000 distinct CDR3 sequences, approximately 5.2% of them seen once. Sequencing was carried out using PBMCs. These receptors originate from a young woman with multiple sclerosis. Each CDR3 is given with its conserved first and last residue. A clone size is listed for some rows: how often the clone was seen (once, few, many), or a class if it is expanded.

>TRBV20-1|many|15|TRBJ2-7
CSASNPYMGIYEQYF
>TRBV20-1|medium-sized|16|TRBJ2-6
CSAPRSYISGANVLTF
>TRBV28|.|13|TRBJ1-2
CASSFGNDYGYTF
>TRBV27|.|14|TRBJ1-1
CASSKGQGSLGAFF
>TRBV27|few|16|TRBJ2-6
CASTALVSSGANVLTF
>TRBV4-1|many|17|TRBJ2-1
CASSPSGGRGDYNEQFF
>TRBV4-1|once|12|TRBJ2-1
CASSQEGNEQFF
>TRBV3-1|few|14|TRBJ1-6
CASSHRERGPPLHF
>TRBV20-1|many|13|TRBJ1-6
CSARRVGNSPLNF
>TRBV20-1|many|10|TRBJ2-3
CSAHSDTQYF
>TRBV10-2|.|16|TRBJ2-4
CASSDPGGGHSKIQYF
>TRBV2|many|14|TRBJ2-7
CATHQERSSYEQYF
>TRBV7-6|many|17|TRBJ1-2
CASAASGGRGIIYGYTF
>TRBV20-1|.|13|TRBJ2-7
CSVSSGSRDEQYF
>TRBV3-1|many|17|TRBJ2-3
CASSQGTIAGDAYTQYF
>TRBV27|many|14|TRBJ2-7
CASSLGHPEEEQYF
>TRBV5-1|many|13|TRBJ2-3
CASQGTGGLTQYF
>TRBV27|many|13|TRBJ1-5
CASSFIGNQPQHF
>TRBV20-1|.|16|TRBJ2-7
CSARDHAAGSSYEQYF
>TRBV10-3|many|15|TRBJ1-5
CAISDLQGMGQPQHF
>TRBV10-3|many|14|TRBJ2-3
CAIRATGGGDTQYF
>TRBV3-1|many|14|TRBJ2-2
CASSHETRTGELFF
>TRBV21-1|.|14|TRBJ2-7
CAVTDYESSYEQYF
>TRBV20-1|many|13|TRBJ2-1
CSAAVETYNEQFF
>TRBV6-5|many|16|TRBJ1-2
CASSYLGGQRRDGYTF